A selection of T cell receptor beta chains follows, all from one sample in a study of chemoradiotherapy in HPV16-positive cancers. Generated by immunoSEQ multiplex PCR, the TCRdb table keeps only in-frame clones and is missing some. The profile shows about 2,400 clones, around nine tenths of them singletons. This specimen was tumor tissue, taken from a patient who underwent chemoradiotherapy. These receptors were taken from a human donor with HPV-associated anogenital cancer. CDR3s leave out the opening cysteine and the closing phenylalanine or tryptophan. Fields, in order: V gene, clone size, J gene, CDR3 protein. Where a row states a size, it is once, few, many or the class of an expanded clone; other rows omit it.

v_gene: TRBV23-1; abundance: once; j_gene: TRBJ1-5; CDR3aa: ASLAGGTGNQPQH
v_gene: TRBV6-5; abundance: .; j_gene: TRBJ1-2; CDR3aa: ASSYEGAYT
v_gene: TRBV29-1; abundance: .; j_gene: TRBJ2-3; CDR3aa: SVEGRGDTQY
v_gene: TRBV2; abundance: .; j_gene: TRBJ2-3; CDR3aa: ASSEFAGGPADTQY
v_gene: TRBV5-1; abundance: .; j_gene: TRBJ2-3; CDR3aa: ASSSGQGAGDTQY
v_gene: TRBV19; abundance: .; j_gene: TRBJ2-3; CDR3aa: ASSISGGADTQY
v_gene: TRBV7-9; abundance: .; j_gene: TRBJ1-2; CDR3aa: ASSLFPGRGRSYT
v_gene: TRBV5-1; abundance: .; j_gene: TRBJ2-1; CDR3aa: ASRGGGGNEQF
v_gene: TRBV6-5; abundance: .; j_gene: TRBJ1-1; CDR3aa: ASSYEAWGSTEAF
v_gene: TRBV18; abundance: .; j_gene: TRBJ2-3; CDR3aa: ASSPEYREADTQY
v_gene: TRBV7-2; abundance: once; j_gene: TRBJ2-2; CDR3aa: ASSFKPSTGELF
v_gene: TRBV28; abundance: .; j_gene: TRBJ2-5; CDR3aa: ASIGGGEETQY
v_gene: TRBV6-1; abundance: .; j_gene: TRBJ1-1; CDR3aa: ASSTRENTEAF
v_gene: TRBV18; abundance: .; j_gene: TRBJ1-2; CDR3aa: ASSLDRTSYGYT
v_gene: TRBV19; abundance: .; j_gene: TRBJ1-2; CDR3aa: ASSIGAGAVNWGYT
v_gene: TRBV28; abundance: .; j_gene: TRBJ1-1; CDR3aa: ASSWTGEAAF
v_gene: TRBV14; abundance: .; j_gene: TRBJ2-7; CDR3aa: ASSPGLASSRAY
v_gene: TRBV19; abundance: .; j_gene: TRBJ1-5; CDR3aa: ASSPDYSNQPQH
v_gene: TRBV29-1; abundance: once; j_gene: TRBJ2-7; CDR3aa: SVINPARDEQY
v_gene: TRBV19; abundance: .; j_gene: TRBJ1-2; CDR3aa: ASSISPYGYT
v_gene: TRBV10-1; abundance: .; j_gene: TRBJ1-5; CDR3aa: ASSVPYSNQPQH
v_gene: TRBV4-3; abundance: .; j_gene: TRBJ2-7; CDR3aa: ASSPGLAGGPVGYEQY
v_gene: TRBV9; abundance: .; j_gene: TRBJ1-1; CDR3aa: ASSVGGYDTEAF
v_gene: TRBV19; abundance: .; j_gene: TRBJ1-5; CDR3aa: GGGDRQPQH
v_gene: TRBV28; abundance: .; j_gene: TRBJ1-2; CDR3aa: ANFKEGGGYT
v_gene: TRBV7-9; abundance: .; j_gene: TRBJ1-4; CDR3aa: ASSLESGSELF
v_gene: TRBV18; abundance: .; j_gene: TRBJ2-5; CDR3aa: ASSPPGTTQETQY
v_gene: TRBV7-9; abundance: .; j_gene: TRBJ1-5; CDR3aa: ASSTGTGGQPQH
v_gene: TRBV19; abundance: .; j_gene: TRBJ1-4; CDR3aa: ASSTLLGSLEKLF
v_gene: TRBV18; abundance: .; j_gene: TRBJ1-4; CDR3aa: ASRGQTNEKLF
v_gene: TRBV6-1; abundance: .; j_gene: TRBJ1-4; CDR3aa: ASSEFDNEKLF
v_gene: TRBV5-1; abundance: .; j_gene: TRBJ2-3; CDR3aa: ASKAQQQGTDTQY
v_gene: TRBV18; abundance: few; j_gene: TRBJ2-2; CDR3aa: ASSPSQGGTGELF
v_gene: TRBV7-2; abundance: .; j_gene: TRBJ1-2; CDR3aa: ASSIGQENYGYT
v_gene: TRBV7-8; abundance: .; j_gene: TRBJ2-1; CDR3aa: ASSFTRGDEQF
v_gene: TRBV19; abundance: .; j_gene: TRBJ2-4; CDR3aa: ASSFFSGTAKNIQY
v_gene: TRBV27; abundance: once; j_gene: TRBJ2-3; CDR3aa: ASSLAPWDTQY
v_gene: TRBV11-1; abundance: .; j_gene: TRBJ1-2; CDR3aa: ASSWRTAEGYT
v_gene: TRBV28; abundance: .; j_gene: TRBJ1-2; CDR3aa: ASSLSTGGYGYT
v_gene: TRBV14; abundance: once; j_gene: TRBJ2-7; CDR3aa: ASSQPGLAAYEQY
v_gene: TRBV7-8; abundance: .; j_gene: TRBJ2-4; CDR3aa: ASSLGRVDIQY
v_gene: TRBV5-1; abundance: .; j_gene: TRBJ1-2; CDR3aa: ASSLAPGTSKDGYT
v_gene: TRBV6-5; abundance: .; j_gene: TRBJ1-3; CDR3aa: ASSTQTGSGNTIY
v_gene: TRBV2; abundance: .; j_gene: TRBJ1-2; CDR3aa: ASRPGTLTNYGYT
v_gene: TRBV2; abundance: .; j_gene: TRBJ2-5; CDR3aa: ASSDGTSGTETQY
v_gene: TRBV7-3; abundance: .; j_gene: TRBJ2-2; CDR3aa: ASTSISGTGNTGELF
v_gene: TRBV7-2; abundance: .; j_gene: TRBJ2-5; CDR3aa: ASSPQGTAGSQETQY
v_gene: TRBV6-5; abundance: .; j_gene: TRBJ1-1; CDR3aa: ASSLTGTTAF
v_gene: TRBV27; abundance: .; j_gene: TRBJ2-1; CDR3aa: ASPPSGRNEQF
v_gene: TRBV11-2; abundance: .; j_gene: TRBJ1-2; CDR3aa: ASSLGQGPTSGYT
v_gene: TRBV30; abundance: once; j_gene: TRBJ2-1; CDR3aa: AWSVGPHNEQF
v_gene: TRBV28; abundance: .; j_gene: TRBJ2-5; CDR3aa: ASSPHKTQY
v_gene: TRBV9; abundance: .; j_gene: TRBJ2-3; CDR3aa: ASSNLEAGGNADTQY
v_gene: TRBV19; abundance: .; j_gene: TRBJ1-5; CDR3aa: ASSVEGAGQPQH
v_gene: TRBV15; abundance: few; j_gene: TRBJ2-1; CDR3aa: ATSRDAKPLESEQF
v_gene: TRBV25-1; abundance: .; j_gene: TRBJ2-7; CDR3aa: ASSEVSYEQY